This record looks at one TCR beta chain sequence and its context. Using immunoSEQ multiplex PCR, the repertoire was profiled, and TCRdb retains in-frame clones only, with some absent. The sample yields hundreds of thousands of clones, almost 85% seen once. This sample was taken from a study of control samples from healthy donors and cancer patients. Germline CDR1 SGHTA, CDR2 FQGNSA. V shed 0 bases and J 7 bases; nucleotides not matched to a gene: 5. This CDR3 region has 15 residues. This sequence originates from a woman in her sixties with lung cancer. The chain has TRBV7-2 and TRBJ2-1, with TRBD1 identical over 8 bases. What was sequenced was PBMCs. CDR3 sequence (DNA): TGTGCCAGCAGCTTAGCGCCGGGACAGGCAAATGAGCAGTTCTTC. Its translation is CASSLAPGQANEQFF.